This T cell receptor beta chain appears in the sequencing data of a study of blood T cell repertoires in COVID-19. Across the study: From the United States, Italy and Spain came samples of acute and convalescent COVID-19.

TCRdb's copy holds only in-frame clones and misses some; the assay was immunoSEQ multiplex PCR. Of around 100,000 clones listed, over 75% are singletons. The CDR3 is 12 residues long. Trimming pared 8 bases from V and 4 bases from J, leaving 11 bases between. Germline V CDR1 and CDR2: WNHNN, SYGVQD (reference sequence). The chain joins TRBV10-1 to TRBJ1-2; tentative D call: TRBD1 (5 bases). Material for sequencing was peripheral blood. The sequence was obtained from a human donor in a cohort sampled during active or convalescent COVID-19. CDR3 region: CASGGAVYGYTF. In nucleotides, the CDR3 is TGCGCCAGCGGAGGGGCGGTCTATGGCTACACCTTC.